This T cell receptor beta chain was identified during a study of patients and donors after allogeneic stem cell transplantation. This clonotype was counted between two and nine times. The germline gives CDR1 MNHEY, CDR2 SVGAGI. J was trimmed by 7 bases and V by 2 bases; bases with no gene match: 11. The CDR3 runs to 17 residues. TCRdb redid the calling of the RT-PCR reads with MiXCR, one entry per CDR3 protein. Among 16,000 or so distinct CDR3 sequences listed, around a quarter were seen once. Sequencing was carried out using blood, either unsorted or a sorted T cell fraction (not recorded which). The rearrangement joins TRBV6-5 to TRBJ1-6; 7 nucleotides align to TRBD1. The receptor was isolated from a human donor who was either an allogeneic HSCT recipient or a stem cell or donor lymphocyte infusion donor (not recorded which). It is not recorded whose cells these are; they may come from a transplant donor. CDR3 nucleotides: TGTGCCAGCAGTTACGATTTTCGGACAGGCCGCAATTCACCCCTCCACTTT. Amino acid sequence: CASSYDFRTGRNSPLHF.